A single sample is the source of the 19 T cell receptor beta chains below, sequenced in a study of blood T cell repertoires in COVID-19. Generated by immunoSEQ multiplex PCR, the TCRdb table keeps only in-frame clones and is missing some. Among 40,000 to 50,000 clones listed, around 90% were seen once. What was sequenced was peripheral blood. These receptors were obtained from a man aged 55 to 70 with acute or convalescent COVID-19.

This clone was counted once. This sequence joins TRBV2 and TRBJ1-1; 7 bases map to TRBD1. The CDR3 has 16 amino acids. Germline CDR1 and CDR2: SNHLY and FYNNEI. V trimming: 6 bases; J trimming: 5 bases; junction bases outside the gene matches: 15. CDR3 amino acids: CASSAGDLRQGTEAFF. DNA for the CDR3: TGTGCCAGCAGCGCAGGCGACTTAAGACAGGGTACTGAAGCTTTCTTT. Variable domain in full (rest from reference TRBV2 and TRBJ1-1): EPEVTQTPSHQVTQMGQEVILRCVPISNHLYFYWYRQILGQKVEFLVSFYNNEISEKSEIFDDQFSVERPDGSNFTLKIRSTKLEDSAMYFCASSAGDLRQGTEAFFGQGTRLTVV.

The chain is built from TRBV9 and TRBJ2-1; D is undetermined. Germline values: CDR1 SGDLS, CDR2 YYNGEE. There are 14 residues in the CDR3. Deletions cut 2 bases from V and 4 bases from J, with 10 bases between. The CDR3 coding sequence is TGTGCCAGCAGCGTTCAGTCTTCTTACAATGAGCAGTTCTTC. Protein product: CASSVQSSYNEQFF.

V is TRBV25-1 and J is TRBJ2-5, with 11 bases identical to TRBD2. V was pared by 2 bases and J by 5 bases, with 13 bases of the junction left unmatched. Per germline, CDR1 MGHDK and CDR2 SYGVNS. The CDR3 runs 18 residues. CDR3 DNA sequence: TGTGCCAGCAGTGAACCACCGCGGTGGGTAGCGGGAGGGGAGACCCAGTACTTC. This codes for CASSEPPRWVAGGETQYF.

This chain connects TRBV6-5 to TRBJ1-2; 7 positions match TRBD1. Germline CDR1 MNHEY, CDR2 SVGAGI. The CDR3 covers 15 residues. V trimming: 4 bases; J trimming: 0 bases; junction bases outside the gene matches: 5. The CDR3 bases are TGTGCCAGCAGTTCCCCGGGACAGACTAACTATGGCTACACCTTC. Translated, it gives CASSSPGQTNYGYTF.

V gene TRBV19 combines with J gene TRBJ1-1; 8 nucleotides agree with TRBD1. Losses at the gene ends were 1 base for V and 4 bases for J; bases not matched to a gene: 8. Germline V gives CDR1 LNHDA, CDR2 SQIVND (reference sequence). The CDR3 is made up of 16 amino acids. The CDR3 loop is CASSIGNRDRTTEAFF. CDR3 in DNA: TGTGCCAGTAGTATAGGAAACCGGGACAGGACCACTGAAGCTTTCTTT.

V is TRBV7-9 and J is TRBJ1-1; 8 positions match TRBD1. The CDR3 sequence is 14 residues long. The V and J ends lost 6 bases and 8 bases, in that order; junction bases with no gene match: 11. Germline lookup yields CDR1 SEHNR and CDR2 FQNEAQ (reference sequence). The CDR3 DNA reads TGTGCCAGCAGGGAACAGGGGGGAAGTTCAGAAGCTTTCTTT. This codes for CASREQGGSSEAFF.

The V call is TRBV7-8, the J call TRBJ1-1; 7 nucleotides match TRBD1. The CDR3 sequence is 15 residues long. CDR1 SGHVS and CDR2 FQNEAQ come from the germline V gene. Germline trimming cut 2 bases from V and 2 bases from J; bases unmatched to any gene: 5. This CDR3 reads CASSLPTGVNTEAFF. As DNA, the CDR3 is TGTGCCAGCAGCTTACCCACAGGGGTTAACACTGAAGCTTTCTTT.

The J gene is TRBJ2-1, the V gene TRBV9, with 10 positions matching TRBD2. The germline V gene encodes CDR1 SGDLS and CDR2 YYNGEE. The length of the CDR3 is 18 residues. With 0 bases clipped from V and 5 bases from J, the junction kept 11 bases outside the gene matches. The CDR3 DNA sequence: TGTGCCAGCAGCGTAGCTCTAGCGGGGGCCTCTGGTGACAATGAGCAGTTCTTC. The encoded protein is CASSVALAGASGDNEQFF. The complete variable domain, with remaining parts taken from reference TRBV9 and TRBJ2-1, reads DSGVTQTPKHLITATGQRVTLRCSPRSGDLSVYWYQQSLDQGLQFLIQYYNGEERAKGNILERFSAQQFPDLHSELNLSSLELGDSALYFCASSVALAGASGDNEQFFGPGTRLTVL.

The chain uses TRBV2 and TRBJ2-7; the match to TRBD1 covers 7 bases. Trimming at V came to 0 bases and at J to 2 bases, leaving 4 bases not matched to a gene. The germline V gene encodes CDR1 SNHLY and CDR2 FYNNEI. The CDR3 extends over 15 amino acids. CDR3 nucleotides: TGTGCCAGCAGTGAAGCGACAGGGCGGGCCTACGAGCAGTACTTC. Protein: CASSEATGRAYEQYF.

This chain links TRBV30 with TRBJ2-7; D may be TRBD1 (5 bases). Germline loops: CDR1 GTSNPN, CDR2 SVGIG (reference sequence). With 0 bases removed from V and 2 bases from J, the gap between germline ends came to 17 bases. The CDR3 is 16 residues long. CDR3 in amino acids: CAWSVVQIDRTYEQYF. In nucleotides, the CDR3 is TGTGCCTGGAGTGTCGTACAAATCGACAGAACCTACGAGCAGTACTTC.

The chain combines TRBV3-1 (or the pseudogene TRBV3-2) with TRBJ2-4; TRBD2 agrees at 11 bases. CDR3 length: 17 amino acids. Trimming took 0 bases from V and 6 from J; bases not matched to a gene: 7. In germline, CDR1 is LGHDT, CDR2 YNNKEL (reference sequence). CDR3 loop: CASSQEAVAGGRNIQYF. The DNA of the CDR3 is TGTGCCAGCAGCCAAGAGGCTGTAGCGGGGGGGAGAAACATTCAGTACTTC.

The chain carries TRBV2 and TRBJ1-1; 8 bases agree with TRBD1. This CDR3 is built from 15 residues. Germline assignment: CDR1 SNHLY and CDR2 FYNNEI. Losses at the gene ends were 5 bases for V and 4 bases for J; bases not matched to a gene: 9. The CDR3 loop is CASSSRQGRSTEAFF. Written as DNA, the CDR3 is TGTGCCAGCAGTTCCCGACAGGGGCGTAGCACTGAAGCTTTCTTT.

This clone was counted a few times. The chain has TRBV6-5 and TRBJ1-2, with unresolved D. V was clipped by 8 bases and J by 10 bases, with 14 bases between them. The CDR3 spans 11 residues. From germline, CDR1 is MNHEY and CDR2 SVGAGI. CDR3 region: CASGGSWDYTF. The CDR3 DNA follows: TGTGCCAGCGGCGGGTCCTGGGACTACACCTTC.

The V gene is TRBV2, the J gene TRBJ1-2; the D is unclear. CDR3 size: 13 residues. CDR1 is SNHLY, CDR2 FYNNEI, per germline. V was pared by 6 bases and J by 5 bases, with 13 bases between. The CDR3 loop is CASRGESLYGYTF. CDR3 in DNA: TGTGCCAGCAGGGGAGAGTCACTATATGGCTACACCTTC.

CDR3 loop: CASKQGGGTEAFF. Here the CDR3 DNA reads TGTGCCAGTAAGCAGGGAGGAGGCACTGAAGCTTTCTTT. The chain employs TRBV19 and TRBJ1-1; maybe TRBD1 (5 bases). The germline gives CDR1 LNHDA, CDR2 SQIVND (reference sequence). The V end was cut by 7 bases, the J end by 4 bases, with 13 bases between. CDR3 length: 13 amino acids.

This chain uses TRBV3-1 (or the pseudogene TRBV3-2) with TRBJ2-3, with 7 nucleotides matching TRBD2. Germline CDR1 and CDR2: LGHDT and YNNKEL (reference sequence). V lost 1 base, J lost 5 bases, and 6 bases stayed unmatched. CDR3 size: 15 residues. The CDR3 is CASSQVGGGEDTQYF. The CDR3 nucleotides read TGTGCCAGCAGCCAAGTCGGCGGGGGAGAAGATACGCAGTATTTT.

The CDR3, as DNA: TGTGCCAGCAGTCCCAGCGGGGGGGCCTTTGACATTCAGTACTTC. Its protein product is CASSPSGGAFDIQYF. The V gene is TRBV7-6, the J gene TRBJ2-4; 10 nucleotides agree with TRBD2. The CDR3 has 15 amino acids. V shed 6 bases, J shed 8 bases, and the junction held 10 bases outside the gene matches. CDR1 is SGHVS, CDR2 FNYEAQ, per germline. The entire variable domain, with the rest obtained from reference TRBV7-6 and TRBJ2-4, is as follows: GAGVSQSPRYKVTKRGQDVALRCDPISGHVSLYWYRQALGQGPEFLTYFNYEAQQDKSGLPNDRFSAERPEGSISTLTIQRTEQRDSAMYRCASSPSGGAFDIQYFGAGTRLSVL.

This clone was observed once. The gene calls are TRBV14 and TRBJ1-3; no firm D call. V lost 1 base and J 0 bases, leaving 13 bases between the germline ends. The germline V gene has CDR1 SGHDN and CDR2 FVKESK. The length of the CDR3 is 17 residues. In DNA, the CDR3 is TGTGCCAGCAGCCAAGGGCACGGCGGATCCTCTGGAAACACCATATATTTT. This sequence encodes CASSQGHGGSSGNTIYF.

The V and J genes are TRBV5-8 and TRBJ2-7, with 10 bases matching TRBD1. Germline V gives CDR1 SGHTS, CDR2 YDEGEE. Trimming removed 5 bases from V and 4 bases from J; junction bases left unmatched: 15. The CDR3 length is 17 residues. The CDR3 nucleotides read TGTGCCAGCAGTCCGCTCACCGGGACAGGGGACTTGTACGAGCAGTACTTC. Translating gives CASSPLTGTGDLYEQYF.